A single TCR beta chain is shown here with its context. As yet, its antigen is unknown. These data come from a study of blood T cells in healthy people across ages. Background on the study: Per two T cells, about one barcoded beta molecule was captured through template switching.

General study findings and limits: Lack of knowledge of donor CMV status possibly confounded expanded clonotype changes.

It was with a sample-barcoded 5' primer and a J-beta primer mix that a second PCR of about 7 to 12 cycles was run. From the 5' RACE reads, TCRdb called clonotypes with MiXCR, one entry per CDR3 protein. The sample has under 1,100,000 distinct CDR3 sequences; under 30% are singletons. Staff drew roughly 10 milliliters of peripheral blood from each donor. The germline V gene encodes CDR1 MNHNY and CDR2 SVGAGI (reference sequence). Trimming left V 6 bases short and J 4 bases short, with 15 bases between. The CDR3 is made up of 14 amino acids. The data were also submitted as part of a second study, on T cells of mothers and their children.

The TCR was taken from a girl aged 2 to 9 in good health. The sample comprised blood. This chain uses TRBV6-6 with TRBJ1-1, with D maybe TRBD1 (5 bases). CDR3 nucleotide sequence: TGTGCCAGCAGGGAGGGGTGGACGGCCACTGAAGCTTTCTTT. It yields the protein CASREGWTATEAFF.